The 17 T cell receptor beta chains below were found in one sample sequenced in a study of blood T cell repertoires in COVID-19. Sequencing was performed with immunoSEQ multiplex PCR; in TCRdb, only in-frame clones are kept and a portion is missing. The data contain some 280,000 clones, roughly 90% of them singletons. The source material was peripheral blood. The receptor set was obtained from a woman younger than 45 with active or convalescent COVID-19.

CDR3 coding DNA: TGTGCCAGTAGTATTCCCGGGACAGGGAAGAACACCATATATTTT. Its translation is CASSIPGTGKNTIYF. The rearrangement links TRBV19 to TRBJ1-3, with 9 bases matching TRBD1. V trimming: 3 bases; J trimming: 7 bases; junction bases outside the gene matches: 7. The germline CDR1 and CDR2 sequences are LNHDA and SQIVND (reference sequence). The CDR3 runs 15 residues.

The chain's CDR3 is CARSLKREAYEQYF. The CDR3 nucleotides read TGTGCCAGATCCCTTAAGCGGGAGGCCTACGAGCAGTACTTC. V usage is TRBV2 and J usage is TRBJ2-7, with 9 positions matching TRBD2. Germline CDR1 SNHLY, CDR2 FYNNEI. J gave up 2 bases and V 9 bases, and 8 bases lay outside the gene matches. The CDR3 extends over 14 amino acids.

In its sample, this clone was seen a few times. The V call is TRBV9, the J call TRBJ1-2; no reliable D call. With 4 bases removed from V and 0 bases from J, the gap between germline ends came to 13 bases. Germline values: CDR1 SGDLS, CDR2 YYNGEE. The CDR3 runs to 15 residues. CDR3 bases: TGTGCCAGCAGCCTAGGCCACTCTACTAACTATGGCTACACCTTC. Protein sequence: CASSLGHSTNYGYTF.

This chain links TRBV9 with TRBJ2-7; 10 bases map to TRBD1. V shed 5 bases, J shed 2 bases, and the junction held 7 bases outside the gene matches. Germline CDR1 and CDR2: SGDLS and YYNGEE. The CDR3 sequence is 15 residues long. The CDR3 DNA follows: TGTGCCAGCAGTCCGAGTGGACAGGGGGCCTACGAGCAGTACTTC. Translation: CASSPSGQGAYEQYF.

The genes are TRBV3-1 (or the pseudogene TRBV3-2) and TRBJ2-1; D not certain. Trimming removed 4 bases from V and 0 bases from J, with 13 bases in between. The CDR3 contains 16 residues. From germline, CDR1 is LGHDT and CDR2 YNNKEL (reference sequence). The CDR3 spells CASSPLALFSYNEQFF. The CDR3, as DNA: TGTGCCAGCAGCCCCTTGGCCCTCTTCTCCTACAATGAGCAGTTCTTC.

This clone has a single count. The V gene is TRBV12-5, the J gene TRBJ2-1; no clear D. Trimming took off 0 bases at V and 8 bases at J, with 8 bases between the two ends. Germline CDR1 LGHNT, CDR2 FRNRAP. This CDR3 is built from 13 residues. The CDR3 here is CASGLVLWDEQFF. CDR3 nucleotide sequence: TGTGCTAGTGGTTTGGTACTATGGGATGAGCAGTTCTTC.

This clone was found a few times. CDR3 sequence: CASSGQGNTEAFF. CDR3 coding DNA: TGTGCCAGCAGCGGGCAGGGGAACACTGAAGCTTTCTTT. The chain is built from TRBV11-1 and TRBJ1-1; tentative D call: TRBD1 (5 bases). Germline CDR1 and CDR2: SGHAT and FQDESV (reference sequence). Trimming removed 5 bases at V and 1 base at J, with 8 bases between. This CDR3 is built from 13 residues.

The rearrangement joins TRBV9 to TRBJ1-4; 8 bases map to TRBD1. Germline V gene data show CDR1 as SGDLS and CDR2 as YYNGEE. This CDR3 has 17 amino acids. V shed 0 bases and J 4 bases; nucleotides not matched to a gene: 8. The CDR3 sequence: CASSVGSGGLNNEKLFF. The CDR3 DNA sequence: TGTGCCAGCAGCGTAGGATCAGGGGGCCTCAATAATGAAAAACTGTTTTTT.

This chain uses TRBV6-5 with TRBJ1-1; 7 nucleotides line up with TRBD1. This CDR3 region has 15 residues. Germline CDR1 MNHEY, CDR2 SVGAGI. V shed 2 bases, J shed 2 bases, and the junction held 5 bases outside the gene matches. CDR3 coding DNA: TGTGCCAGCAGTTACGACGGGACAGCCAACACTGAAGCTTTCTTT. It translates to CASSYDGTANTEAFF.

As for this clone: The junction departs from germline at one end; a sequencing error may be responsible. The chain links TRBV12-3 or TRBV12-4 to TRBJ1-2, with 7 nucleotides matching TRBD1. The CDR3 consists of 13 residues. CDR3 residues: CASSLGQVYGYTF. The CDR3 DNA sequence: TGTGCCAGCAGCTTAGGACAGGTCTATGGCTACACCTTC.

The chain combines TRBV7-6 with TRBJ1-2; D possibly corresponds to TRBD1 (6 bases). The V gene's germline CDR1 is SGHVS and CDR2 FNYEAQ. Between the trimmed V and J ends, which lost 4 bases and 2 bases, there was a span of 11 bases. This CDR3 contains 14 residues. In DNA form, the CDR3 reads TGTGCCAGCAGCTCACAGGGATCCAACTATGGCTACACCTTC. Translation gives CASSSQGSNYGYTF.

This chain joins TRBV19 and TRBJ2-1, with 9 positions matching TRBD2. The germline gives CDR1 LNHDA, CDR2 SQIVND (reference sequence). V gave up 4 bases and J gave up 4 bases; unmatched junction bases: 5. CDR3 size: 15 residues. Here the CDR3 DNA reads TGTGCCAGTAGTAGGGTAGCGGGGGCTTACAATGAGCAGTTCTTC. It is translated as CASSRVAGAYNEQFF.

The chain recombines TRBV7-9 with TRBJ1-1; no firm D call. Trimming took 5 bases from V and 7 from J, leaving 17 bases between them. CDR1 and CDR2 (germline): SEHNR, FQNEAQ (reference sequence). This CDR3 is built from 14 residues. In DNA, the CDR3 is TGTGCCAGCAGCCCCGTTGGGGAGGGCGGTGAAGCTTTCTTT. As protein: CASSPVGEGGEAFF.

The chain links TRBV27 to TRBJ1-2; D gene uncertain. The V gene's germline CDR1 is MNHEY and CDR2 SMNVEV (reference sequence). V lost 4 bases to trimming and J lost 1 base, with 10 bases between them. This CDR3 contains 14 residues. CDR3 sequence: CASSSAGGNYGYTF. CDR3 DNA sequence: TGTGCCAGCAGTTCAGCGGGCGGTAACTATGGCTACACCTTC.

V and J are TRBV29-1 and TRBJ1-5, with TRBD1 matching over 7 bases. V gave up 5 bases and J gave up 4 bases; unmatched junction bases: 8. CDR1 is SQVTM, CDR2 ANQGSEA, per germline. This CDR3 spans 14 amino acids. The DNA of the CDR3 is TGCAGCGTTATACTCAGGGGGTTTAATCAGCCCCAGCATTTT. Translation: CSVILRGFNQPQHF.

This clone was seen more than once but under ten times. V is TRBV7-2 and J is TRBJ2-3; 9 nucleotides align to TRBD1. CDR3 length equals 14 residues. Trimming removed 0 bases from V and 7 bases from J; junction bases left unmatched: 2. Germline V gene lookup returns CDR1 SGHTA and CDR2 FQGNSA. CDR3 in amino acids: CASSLAGQGHTQYF. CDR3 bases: TGTGCCAGCAGCTTAGCGGGACAGGGACATACGCAGTATTTT.

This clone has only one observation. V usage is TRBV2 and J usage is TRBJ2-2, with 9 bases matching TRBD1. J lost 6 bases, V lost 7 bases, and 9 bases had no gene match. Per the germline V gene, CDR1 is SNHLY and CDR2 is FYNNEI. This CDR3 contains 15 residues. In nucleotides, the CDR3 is TGTGCCAGCAACAACGGGACAGGGTTCGCCGGGGAGCTGTTTTTT. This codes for CASNNGTGFAGELFF.